A selection of T cell receptor beta chains follows, all from one sample in a study of T cells after somatic rescue of genetic block. Assay used: immunoSEQ multiplex PCR; TCRdb lists only in-frame clones, some missing. The sample has 7,500 to 8,500 clones, roughly 80% seen once. The sequenced sample consisted of peripheral blood mononuclear cells (PBMCs). These TCRs come from a boy under 18. Each CDR3 is given with its conserved first and last residue. A D gene is named only where the DNA matches it firmly. Only part of the rows carry a size: once, few, many, or a class if the clone is expanded.

TRBV11-2	.	TRBJ1-2	once	TGTGCCAGCAGCTTAGCGGGACTGCGGGGCTACACCTTC	CASSLAGLRGYTF
TRBV11-3	.	TRBJ2-3	.	TGTGCCAGCAGCTTATTCTTCGGGGTGACAGATACGCAGTATTTT	CASSLFFGVTDTQYF
TRBV5-3	.	TRBJ2-2	.	TGTGCCAGAAGCACGCGGGCCGGACAATCCAAATCTGGGGAGCTGTTTTTT	CARSTRAGQSKSGELFF
TRBV9	.	TRBJ2-7	.	TGTGCCAGCAGCGTAGGGTCCCTAAGCTCCTACGAGCAGTACTTC	CASSVGSLSSYEQYF
TRBV10-3	.	TRBJ1-1	.	TGTGCCATCAGTGGGAGGGGGACGGCTGAAGCTTTCTTT	CAISGRGTAEAFF
TRBV27	.	TRBJ1-2	few	TGTGCCAGCAGTTCTGTACAGGGAGGTTATGGCTACACCTTC	CASSSVQGGYGYTF
TRBV7-3	.	TRBJ2-5	.	TGTGCCAGCAGCTTAGTAAGTGCGAGTCCTGGGCAGTACTTC	CASSLVSASPGQYF
TRBV5-1	.	TRBJ1-2	.	TGCGCCAGCAGCTTAGGCCCCGCGGTCCCTTATGGCTACACCTTC	CASSLGPAVPYGYTF
TRBV18	.	TRBJ2-2	.	TGTGCCAGCTCACCCGCCGGGACTTATTACACCGGGGAGCTGTTTTTT	CASSPAGTYYTGELFF
TRBV6-6	.	TRBJ2-7	once	TGTGCCAGCTCCACGGGCTTTGCCTACGAGCAGTACTTC	CASSTGFAYEQYF
TRBV29-1	TRBD2	TRBJ2-1	.	TGCAGCGCCAAACTAGCGGACTCCTACAATGAGCAGTTCTTC	CSAKLADSYNEQFF
TRBV2	TRBD1	TRBJ2-3	.	TGTGCCAGCAGCATTTTCCCGGGACAGTCTAGCACAGATACGCAGTATTTT	CASSIFPGQSSTDTQYF
TRBV5-1	.	TRBJ2-5	.	TGCGCCAGCAGCTGGGGGGCGGTTTACAAAGGGACCCAGTACTTC	CASSWGAVYKGTQYF
TRBV28	.	TRBJ1-2	.	TGTGCCAGCAGCCCGGCTAAGTGGGGCTACACCTTC	CASSPAKWGYTF
TRBV6-6	.	TRBJ2-1	.	TGTGCCAGCAGCTACTTCGGCGGGGGCACCTACAATGAGCAGTTCTTC	CASSYFGGGTYNEQFF
TRBV5-1	.	TRBJ2-3	.	TGCGCCAGCAGAACCGGGACAACCAAAACAGATACGCAGTATTTT	CASRTGTTKTDTQYF
TRBV5-1	.	TRBJ2-7	.	TGCGCCAGCAGCTTGGTAAGGGACGGAGAGCAGTACTTC	CASSLVRDGEQYF
TRBV2	TRBD1	TRBJ1-4	.	TGTGCCAGCAGCCCTAGGTTGAGACAGGGAGGGGAAAAACTGTTTTTT	CASSPRLRQGGEKLFF
TRBV29-1	TRBD1	TRBJ2-2	once	TGCAGCGTGGACGGGACAGGGAACACCGGGGAGCTGTTTTTT	CSVDGTGNTGELFF
TRBV7-8	.	TRBJ1-1	.	TGTGCCAGCAGCTTAGGGGCCTCTATGTTCCTAGAGGCTTTCTTT	CASSLGASMFLEAFF
TRBV6-5	.	TRBJ1-1	.	TGTGCCAGCAGTTGGTACGCTTTGAACACTGAAGCTTTCTTT	CASSWYALNTEAFF
TRBV19	.	TRBJ1-2	.	TGTGCCAGTAGTATGAGGTCTGGAACTAACTATGGCTACACCTTC	CASSMRSGTNYGYTF
TRBV4-3	.	TRBJ2-7	.	TGCGCCAGCAGCCAATATCCCCCGGCTGCTGATTACGAGCAGTACTTC	CASSQYPPAADYEQYF
TRBV2	.	TRBJ1-1	.	TGTGCCAGCAGTGTCTATGGGTCCACTGAAGCTTTCTTT	CASSVYGSTEAFF
TRBV7-2	TRBD2	TRBJ2-1	.	TGTGCCAGCAGCTTAGGCGGGGGCTCCTACAATGAGCAGTTCTTC	CASSLGGGSYNEQFF
TRBV10-2	.	TRBJ2-6	.	TGCGCCAGCACTGCACCCGGGGCCAACGTCCTGACTTTC	CASTAPGANVLTF
TRBV19	.	TRBJ1-5	.	TGTCCCACATGGGGGGACCATCAGCCCCAGCATTTT	CPTWGDHQPQHF
TRBV7-6	.	TRBJ2-3	.	TGTGCCAGCAGCTTCCAGGCGGATACGCAGTATTTT	CASSFQADTQYF
TRBV18	TRBD1	TRBJ2-1	once	TGTGCCAGCTCACCAAGACAGGGGGCTCACAATGAGCAGTTCTTC	CASSPRQGAHNEQFF